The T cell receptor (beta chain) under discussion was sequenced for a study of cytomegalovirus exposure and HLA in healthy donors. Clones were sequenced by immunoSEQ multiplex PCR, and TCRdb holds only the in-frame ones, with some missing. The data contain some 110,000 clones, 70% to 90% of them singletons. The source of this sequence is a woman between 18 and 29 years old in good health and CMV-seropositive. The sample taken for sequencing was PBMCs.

The CDR3 protein is CASSVSLLGEQFF. DNA for the CDR3: TGTGCCAGCAGCGTATCCTTACTGGGAGAACAGTTCTTC. The chain combines TRBV9 with TRBJ2-1; maybe TRBD2 (5 bases). This CDR3 region has 13 residues. V lost 1 base, J lost 13 bases, and 15 bases lay in between. Germline values: CDR1 SGDLS, CDR2 YYNGEE.